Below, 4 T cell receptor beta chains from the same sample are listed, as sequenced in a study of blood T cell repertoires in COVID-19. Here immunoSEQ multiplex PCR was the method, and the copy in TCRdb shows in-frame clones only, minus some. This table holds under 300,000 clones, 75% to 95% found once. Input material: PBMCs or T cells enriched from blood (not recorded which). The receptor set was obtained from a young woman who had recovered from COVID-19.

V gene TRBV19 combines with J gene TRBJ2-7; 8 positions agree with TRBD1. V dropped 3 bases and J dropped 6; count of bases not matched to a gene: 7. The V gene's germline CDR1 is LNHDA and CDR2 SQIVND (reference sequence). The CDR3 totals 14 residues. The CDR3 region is CASSMWTGSGEQYF. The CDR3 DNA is TGTGCCAGTAGTATGTGGACAGGGTCTGGCGAGCAGTACTTC.

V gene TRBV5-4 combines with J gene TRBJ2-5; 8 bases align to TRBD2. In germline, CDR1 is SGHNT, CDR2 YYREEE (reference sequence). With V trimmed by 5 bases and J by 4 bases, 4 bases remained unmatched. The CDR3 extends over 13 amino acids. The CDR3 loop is CASSSREGETQYF. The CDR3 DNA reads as TGTGCCAGCAGTAGCCGGGAGGGAGAGACCCAGTACTTC.

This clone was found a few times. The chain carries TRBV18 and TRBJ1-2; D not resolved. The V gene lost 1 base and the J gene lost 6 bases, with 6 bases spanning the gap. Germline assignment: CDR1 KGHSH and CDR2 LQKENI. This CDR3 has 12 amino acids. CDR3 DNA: TGTGCCAGCTCACCACGTCCAGATGGCTACACCTTC. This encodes CASSPRPDGYTF.

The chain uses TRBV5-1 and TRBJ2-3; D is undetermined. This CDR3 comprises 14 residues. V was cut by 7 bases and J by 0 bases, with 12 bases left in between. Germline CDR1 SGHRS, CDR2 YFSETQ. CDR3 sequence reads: CASQEAHSTDTQYF. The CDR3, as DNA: TGCGCCAGCCAAGAAGCGCATAGCACAGATACGCAGTATTTT.